A selection of T cell receptor beta chains follows, all from one sample in a study of Ad26.COV2.S vaccination and SARS-CoV-2 variants. The repertoire was sequenced with immunoSEQ multiplex PCR; TCRdb's copy has only in-frame clones and lacks some. There are some 290,000 clones in the sample; over 80% occur only once, and 2% to 2.5% lies in the top ten. The source material was peripheral blood, sampled in a trial of Ad26.COV2.S vaccine versus placebo. The receptors were sampled from a person aged 18-65 years who received the Ad26.COV2.S COVID-19 vaccine or a placebo. CDR3s include the opening cysteine and the closing phenylalanine or tryptophan. A D gene is named only where the DNA matches it firmly. Some rows have no size entry. The others give once, few or many, or a class for an expanded clone.

>-|TRBJ2-7|TRBV11-1|-
CASSARVDPSYEQYF
TGTGCCAGCAGCGCCCGAGTTGACCCTTCCTACGAGCAGTACTTC
>-|TRBJ2-2|TRBV5-5|-
CASSLYDRPRGTGELFF
TGTGCCAGCAGCTTGTATGACCGACCCCGTGGCACCGGGGAGCTGTTTTTT
>-|TRBJ2-1|TRBV7-9|-
CASNPQGLNEQFF
TGTGCCAGCAACCCACAGGGCTTGAATGAGCAGTTCTTC
>-|TRBJ2-2|TRBV27|-
CASSFLSTGELFF
TGTGCCAGCAGTTTCTTAAGCACCGGGGAGCTGTTTTTT
>-|TRBJ2-5|TRBV4-2|TRBD1
CASSQGGQGVSDAETQYF
TGTGCCAGCAGCCAAGGCGGACAGGGAGTGTCGGATGCGGAGACCCAGTACTTC
>-|TRBJ2-7|TRBV5-4|-
CASSLAGSTYEQYF
TGTGCCAGCAGCTTGGCGGGTTCTACCTACGAGCAGTACTTC
>-|TRBJ2-1|TRBV7-3|-
CASSPTKNNEQFF
TGTGCCAGCAGCCCAACCAAGAACAATGAGCAGTTCTTC
>-|TRBJ2-1|TRBV7-9|TRBD2
CASITSGVDEQFF
TGTGCCAGCATTACTAGCGGGGTTGATGAGCAGTTCTTC
>-|TRBJ2-1|TRBV7-3|-
CASSRGSNNEQFF
TGTGCCAGCAGCCGGGGTTCTAACAATGAGCAGTTCTTC
>-|TRBJ2-5|TRBV19|-
CASSLPGTLQETQYF
TGTGCCAGTAGTCTACCCGGGACACTCCAAGAGACCCAGTACTTC
>many|TRBJ2-7|TRBV9|TRBD2
CASSVGGTGGEQYF
TGTGCCAGCAGCGTAGGCGGGACGGGGGGCGAGCAGTACTTC
>-|TRBJ1-2|TRBV4-2|-
CASSPWTASFNYGYTF
TGTGCCAGCAGCCCTTGGACAGCCAGTTTTAACTATGGCTACACCTTC
>-|TRBJ1-2|TRBV2|TRBD1
CAWTGINYGYTF
TGTGCTTGGACAGGGATTAACTATGGCTACACCTTC
>few|TRBJ2-7|TRBV5-1|-
CASSLRSRIPAYEQYF
TGCGCCAGCAGCTTGAGGTCCAGGATTCCTGCCTACGAGCAGTACTTC
>-|TRBJ1-4|TRBV7-9|-
CASSLEGRNEKLFF
TGTGCCAGCAGCTTAGAGGGAAGGAACGAAAAACTGTTTTTT
>-|TRBJ2-3|TRBV9|-
CASSVLAGSTDTQYF
TGTGCCAGCAGCGTACTGGCCGGGAGCACAGATACGCAGTATTTT
>-|TRBJ1-6|TRBV4-1|-
CASSQEHTGTNNSPLHF
TGCGCCAGCAGCCAAGAACACACAGGGACGAATAATTCACCCCTCCACTTT
>-|TRBJ2-7|TRBV11-2|TRBD2
CASSLDTSGGALFGHEQYF
TGTGCCAGCAGCTTAGACACTAGCGGGGGGGCCTTATTCGGTCACGAGCAGTACTTC
>-|TRBJ2-7|TRBV5-8|-
CASSFFDRYVGSYEQYF
TGTGCCAGCAGCTTTTTTGATCGGTATGTCGGGTCCTACGAGCAGTACTTC
>-|TRBJ1-1|TRBV10-3|-
CAISDNEGSTVTEAFF
TGTGCCATCAGTGACAACGAGGGGTCTACGGTCACTGAAGCTTTCTTT
>-|TRBJ1-2|TRBV5-8|TRBD1
CASSRGGGYTF
TGTGCCAGCAGCCGAGGGGGCGGCTACACCTTC
>-|TRBJ1-1|TRBV5-8|-
CASSLVRRGVFMNTEAFF
TGTGCCAGCAGCTTGGTTCGACGGGGCGTCTTCATGAACACTGAAGCTTTCTTT
>-|TRBJ2-6|TRBV7-8|-
CASSIEGFSGANVLTF
TGTGCCAGCAGCATTGAGGGGTTCTCTGGGGCCAACGTCCTGACTTTC
>-|TRBJ1-2|TRBV9|TRBD1
CASSTGPNYGYTF
TGTGCCAGTTCGACAGGGCCCAACTATGGCTACACCTTC
>-|TRBJ2-1|TRBV7-9|TRBD1
CASSFPTRQGNRQFF
TGTGCCAGCAGCTTCCCTACACGACAGGGTAATAGGCAGTTCTTC
>-|TRBJ1-2|TRBV6-5|-
CASRQGINYGYTF
TGTGCCAGCAGACAGGGAATTAACTATGGCTACACCTTC
>-|TRBJ1-5|TRBV7-7|-
CASSPSDGSNQPQHF
TGTGCCAGCAGCCCTTCAGATGGAAGCAATCAGCCCCAGCATTTT
>-|TRBJ1-2|TRBV11-2|TRBD1
CASSLVGTGYGYTF
TGTGCCAGCAGCTTAGTTGGGACAGGCTATGGCTACACCTTC
>-|TRBJ1-2|TRBV4-1|TRBD1
CASSQLLGDRVVYGYTF
TGCGCCAGCAGCCAACTTTTGGGGGACAGGGTGGTCTATGGCTACACCTTC
>once|TRBJ2-5|TRBV28|-
CASSPPGGFTYQETQYF
TGTGCCAGCAGCCCACCTGGGGGCTTTACGTACCAAGAGACCCAGTACTTC
>-|TRBJ2-7|TRBV2|-
CASSEAGPGAGYEQYF
TGTGCCAGCAGTGAAGCGGGGCCAGGGGCGGGCTACGAGCAGTACTTC
>-|TRBJ1-2|TRBV6-1|-
CASSEAIQLYGYTF
TGTGCCAGCAGTGAAGCCATACAGCTCTATGGCTACACCTTC
>-|TRBJ2-2|TRBV28|-
CASSLSRSPNTGELFF
TGTGCCAGCAGTTTATCGAGGAGCCCGAACACCGGGGAGCTGTTTTTT
>-|TRBJ2-3|TRBV24-1|-
CATGLGDTQYF
TGTGCCACCGGATTAGGTGATACGCAGTATTTT
>-|TRBJ2-7|TRBV5-8|-
CASSLAVGLRSSYEQYF
TGTGCCAGCAGCTTGGCCGTGGGGCTGAGGAGCTCCTACGAGCAGTACTTC
>-|TRBJ1-4|TRBV4-1|-
CASSQDLQLNEKLFF
TGCGCCAGCAGCCAAGATCTGCAGCTTAATGAAAAACTGTTTTTT
>-|TRBJ1-2|TRBV28|-
CASSSGLQNSGYTF
TGTGCCAGCAGTTCCGGGCTCCAAAATAGCGGCTACACCTTC
>-|TRBJ1-2|TRBV6-5|-
CASTLQGTNYGYTF
TGTGCCAGCACCCTACAGGGAACGAACTATGGCTACACCTTC
>-|TRBJ1-1|TRBV6-5|-
CASSRTPQNTEAFF
TGTGCCAGCAGTCGTACCCCACAGAACACTGAAGCTTTCTTT
>-|TRBJ1-5|TRBV24-1|-
CATSEAGIQPQHF
TGTGCCACCAGTGAGGCGGGAATTCAGCCCCAGCATTTT
>-|TRBJ1-2|TRBV10-3|TRBD1
CAIRWDRGSDYTF
TGTGCCATCAGATGGGACAGGGGATCGGACTACACCTTC
>-|TRBJ1-2|TRBV9|-
CASSFLREGGYTF
TGTGCCAGCAGCTTCCTCCGGGAAGGTGGCTACACCTTC
>-|TRBJ2-1|TRBV5-1|-
CASSVEWGAGNEQFF
TGCGCCAGCAGCGTTGAATGGGGGGCCGGCAATGAGCAGTTCTTC
>-|TRBJ2-2|TRBV9|TRBD2
CASSITSGMNTGELFF
TGTGCCAGCAGCATTACTAGCGGGATGAACACCGGGGAGCTGTTTTTT
>-|TRBJ1-2|TRBV10-3|TRBD1
CAISGPGQGHYGYTF
TGTGCCATCAGTGGTCCGGGACAGGGCCACTATGGCTACACCTTC
>-|TRBJ1-2|TRBV6-1|-
CASSDRTGNYGYTF
TGTGCCAGCAGTGATCGAACAGGGAACTATGGCTACACCTTC
>-|TRBJ1-4|TRBV28|-
CASTRGDNEKLFF
TGTGCCAGCACGCGGGGAGATAATGAAAAACTGTTTTTT
>-|TRBJ2-5|TRBV5-1|-
CASSFGLASGETQYF
TGCGCCAGCAGCTTTGGTCTAGCATCAGGGGAGACCCAGTACTTC
>-|TRBJ2-5|TRBV7-9|-
CASGRGQETQYF
TGTGCCAGCGGGCGGGGACAAGAGACCCAGTACTTC